This T cell receptor beta chain was identified during a study of Ad26.COV2.S vaccination and SARS-CoV-2 variants. Findings of the study overall: It is possible that the TCR breadth and depth analyses underestimated the total T cell responses. Substantial response breadth was reportedly seen for spike-specific CD8+ and CD4+ T cells after vaccination.

Notes on this clone: Its specificity is unknown.

The CDR3 length is 15 residues. The germline gives CDR1 LNHDA, CDR2 SQIVND (reference sequence). The germline V and J ends were trimmed by 0 bases and 0 bases, with 9 bases remaining between them. Treatment indicated: some 20 received Ad26.COV2.S at low or high dose, single or two shots; about 5 received placebo; per-sample allocation not given. The investigators took samples on day 63 after the first vaccine or placebo injection. This vaccine is an Ad26 vector that expresses the Wuhan-strain SARS-CoV-2 spike. Using immunoSEQ multiplex PCR, the repertoire was profiled, and TCRdb retains in-frame clones only, with some absent. In the table there are around 370,000 clones, approximately 85% of which are singletons.

The sequences come from peripheral blood, collected in a trial of Ad26.COV2.S vaccine versus placebo. The sequence was obtained from a person between 18 and 65 years old who received the Ad26.COV2.S COVID-19 vaccine or a placebo. The gene calls are TRBV19 and TRBJ2-7, with D tentatively TRBD1 or TRBD2 (6 bases each). CDR3 nucleotides: TGTGCCAGTAGTATAGAGGGGGGCTTCTCCTACGAGCAGTACTTC. It translates to CASSIEGGFSYEQYF.